The rows below give T cell receptor beta chains drawn from one sample of a study of blood T cell repertoires in COVID-19. Sequenced by immunoSEQ multiplex PCR; TCRdb stores in-frame clones only, minus some. Of around 330,000 clones in the sample, approximately 81% were seen once. Sample: PBMCs or T cells enriched from blood (not recorded which). The receptors were sampled from a woman in her twenties or thirties who had been exposed to COVID-19. Both conserved end residues are part of each CDR3. D genes are given only for firm matches. Only some rows state a clone size, as once, few, many or a class for expanded clones.

TRBJ2-3 | TRBD2 | - | TRBV2 | CASLGLALADTQYF | TGTGCCAGCCTGGGACTAGCATTAGCAGATACGCAGTATTTT
TRBJ2-2 | TRBD2 | - | TRBV5-4 | CASSYGTSGRGGELFF | TGTGCCAGCAGCTACGGGACTAGCGGGAGAGGCGGGGAGCTGTTTTTT
TRBJ2-7 | TRBD1 | - | TRBV18 | CASSLRGRGAPPNEQYF | TGTGCCAGCTCACTCAGGGGGCGCGGGGCCCCCCCCAACGAGCAGTACTTC
TRBJ2-3 | - | - | TRBV29-1 | CSGYRVADTQYF | TGCAGCGGTTACAGGGTCGCAGATACGCAGTATTTT
TRBJ1-4 | - | - | TRBV28 | CASSLPHSGRKTTNEKLFF | TGTGCCAGCAGTTTGCCTCATTCCGGGAGGAAGACAACTAATGAAAAACTGTTTTTT
TRBJ1-2 | TRBD1 | - | TRBV5-6 | CASSFFSGGLGYTF | TGTGCCAGCAGCTTTTTTTCAGGGGGCCTTGGCTACACCTTC
TRBJ2-7 | - | - | TRBV18 | CASSPPGQGFYEQYF | TGTGCCAGCTCACCACCGGGGCAGGGCTTCTACGAGCAGTACTTC
TRBJ1-5 | - | - | TRBV28 | CASSLFTGWDQPQHF | TGTGCCAGCAGTTTGTTTACCGGGTGGGATCAGCCCCAGCATTTT
TRBJ1-2 | - | - | TRBV25-1 | CASSRLHGGYTF | TGTGCCAGCAGCAGACTCCATGGGGGCTACACCTTC
TRBJ1-1 | TRBD1 | - | TRBV28 | CASRRQGGAEAFF | TGTGCCAGCAGGAGACAGGGGGGGGCTGAAGCTTTCTTT
TRBJ1-5 | - | - | TRBV5-1 | CASSLDGHSNQPQHF | TGCGCCAGCAGCTTGGACGGTCATAGCAATCAGCCCCAGCATTTT
TRBJ1-3 | - | - | TRBV9 | CASSVRQSRNTIYF | TGTGCCAGCAGCGTCCGACAATCTCGGAACACCATATATTTT
TRBJ1-1 | - | - | TRBV12-3/TRBV12-4 | CASSFGGEAFF | TGTGCCAGCAGTTTCGGGGGTGAAGCTTTCTTT
TRBJ1-5 | TRBD1 | - | TRBV7-8 | CASSLNQQGASQPQHF | TGTGCCAGCAGCTTAAACCAACAGGGGGCAAGTCAGCCCCAGCATTTT
TRBJ2-1 | - | - | TRBV2 | CASSDIREVANEQFF | TGTGCCAGCAGTGATATCAGGGAGGTTGCCAATGAGCAGTTCTTC
TRBJ2-1 | - | - | TRBV9 | CASSVGWSEQFF | TGTGCCAGCAGCGTAGGGTGGAGTGAGCAGTTCTTC
TRBJ2-1 | TRBD2 | - | TRBV9 | CASSVAGTSGNNNEQFF | TGTGCCAGCAGCGTAGCCGGGACTAGCGGGAACAACAATGAGCAGTTCTTC
TRBJ1-3 | - | - | TRBV19 | CASSPILIGRSGNTIYF | TGTGCCAGTAGTCCGATCCTTATAGGGAGATCTGGAAACACCATATATTTT
TRBJ2-1 | TRBD2 | - | TRBV5-5 | CASSPTRESMYEQFF | TGTGCCAGCAGCCCCACGCGGGAGTCTATGTATGAGCAGTTCTTC
TRBJ2-4 | - | once | TRBV18 | CASSPASARGNIQYF | TGTGCCAGCTCACCAGCAAGCGCCCGGGGGAACATTCAGTACTTC
TRBJ2-7 | TRBD2 | - | TRBV2 | CASETSAKSYEQYF | TGTGCCAGTGAAACTAGCGCAAAGTCCTACGAGCAGTACTTC
TRBJ2-2 | TRBD1 | - | TRBV5-1 | CASSPGTGNTGELFF | TGCGCCAGCAGCCCCGGGACAGGGAACACCGGGGAGCTGTTTTTT
TRBJ1-4 | TRBD1 | once | TRBV5-6 | CASSQDRGREKLFF | TGTGCCAGCAGCCAAGACAGGGGCCGCGAAAAACTGTTTTTT
TRBJ1-1 | TRBD1 | few | TRBV2 | CASSPVIRDSAFF | TGTGCCAGCAGCCCCGTCATCCGGGACAGCGCTTTCTTT